The TCR beta chain under discussion was sequenced for a study of blood T cell repertoires in COVID-19. At the level of the study: Resolution of symptoms, clearance, or two negative PCRs was present in recovered Cohort 3 donors. Spain, Italy and the United States supplied samples that represented acute and convalescent COVID-19.

Authors' methods: Amplifying reference gene primers gave estimates of nucleated cell counts. The method was immunoSEQ multiplex PCR; TCRdb's version includes in-frame clones alone and lacks a portion of them. That table supplies the V and J calls and clone size; D and trimming were determined from the DNA. The top ten clones hold roughly 2% of a sample with 300,000 to 450,000 clones, 87% of them seen once. Membership in each cohort depended on participant-reported clinical history. Sequenced: PBMCs or T cells enriched from blood (not recorded which). The source of this sequence is a middle-aged man in a cohort exposed to, infected with or recovered from COVID-19 (not recorded which).

For the CDR3, the DNA is TGTGCCAGCAGCTACCGCTGGACAGGGAACACTGAAGCTTTCTTT. It is translated as CASSYRWTGNTEAFF. The chain joins TRBV11-2 to TRBJ1-1, with TRBD1 matching 7 bases. The CDR3 has 15 residues. Per the germline V gene, CDR1 is SGHAT and CDR2 is FQNNGV. V was pared by 4 bases and J by 1 base, with 6 bases of the junction left unmatched.